These T cell receptor beta chains were read from a single sample in a study of early T cells in non-severe SARS-CoV-2 infection. TCRdb reanalysed the 5' RACE reads using MiXCR and keeps one entry per CDR3 protein. The data hold tens of thousands of distinct CDR3 sequences, with roughly 12% observed a single time. Sequenced input: whole blood. Receptors were obtained from an adult who was a healthcare worker with PCR-confirmed SARS-CoV-2 infection or an uninfected control (not recorded which). The CDR3 runs from the conserved cysteine through the conserved F or W. The order of the fields is CDR3 DNA, CDR3 protein, clone size, V gene, J gene, D gene. The D gene is left open where the match is weak. Size is omitted from some rows. Given values are once, few, many or a class for expanded clones.

TGTGCCAGCAGCCCCCCGGCGGGAGCGTACGAGCAGTACTTC	CASSPPAGAYEQYF	few	TRBV11-2	TRBJ2-7	TRBD2
TGTGCCAGCAGACCGACAGGGTTCCTCTACGAGCAGTACTTC	CASRPTGFLYEQYF	few	TRBV28	TRBJ2-7	TRBD1
TGTGCCAGCAGCTCCGGACCTACAGGGGGTGAAGCTTTCTTT	CASSSGPTGGEAFF	NA	TRBV7-2	TRBJ1-1	TRBD1
TGCAGTGCTACCGAGGAGATATCTGAAGCTTTCTTT	CSATEEISEAFF	NA	TRBV20-1	TRBJ1-1	NA
TGTGCCACCAGCGCCGGGACTAGGAGGGTCAATGAGCAGTTCTTC	CATSAGTRRVNEQFF	few	TRBV15	TRBJ2-1	TRBD2
TGTGCCAGTATTCCCCGGGACAGAAATCAGCCCCAGCATTTT	CASIPRDRNQPQHF	many	TRBV19	TRBJ1-5	TRBD1
TGCAGCGTTGACAACAGGGCCAATGAGCAGTTCTTC	CSVDNRANEQFF	few	TRBV29-1	TRBJ2-1	NA
TGTGCCAGCAGTGTTTTGGGACAGAACTACGAGCAGTACTTC	CASSVLGQNYEQYF	few	TRBV6-1	TRBJ2-7	TRBD1
TGTGCCAGCGTTAGTCAGGGGGAGCAGTTCTTC	CASVSQGEQFF	many	TRBV3-1	TRBJ2-1	NA
TGTGCCAGCAGCACAGAAAGGCTCGGGATCGGCTACGAGCAGTACTTC	CASSTERLGIGYEQYF	NA	TRBV7-9	TRBJ2-7	NA
TGTGCCAGCAGCGGACGACTAGCGGGAGAAGGCACCGGGGAGCTGTTTTTT	CASSGRLAGEGTGELFF	NA	TRBV7-8	TRBJ2-2	TRBD2
TGTGCCAGCAGTTACTCTAGCGGAAGCACAGATACGCAGTATTTT	CASSYSSGSTDTQYF	NA	TRBV6-5	TRBJ2-3	NA
TGTGCCAGCAGCTTACTAGTTGGGGATACGCAGTATTTT	CASSLLVGDTQYF	few	TRBV5-4	TRBJ2-3	NA
TGTGCCAGCAGCCTACGACGGTTGAACACTGAAGCTTTCTTT	CASSLRRLNTEAFF	NA	TRBV7-2	TRBJ1-1	NA
TGTGCCAGCAGCCCGGACGCAGGGGGCGGAAGCTATGGCTACACCTTC	CASSPDAGGGSYGYTF	NA	TRBV13	TRBJ1-2	TRBD1
TGTGCCAGCAGTTTAGGGTCAGCACCTTATAGCAATCAGCCCCAGCATTTT	CASSLGSAPYSNQPQHF	many	TRBV28	TRBJ1-5	NA
TGTGCCAGCAGCTTAGTGGGAGGGACGGCCGAAGCTTTCTTT	CASSLVGGTAEAFF	NA	TRBV7-8	TRBJ1-1	NA
TGTGCCAGCAACCGATTTGAGACCCAGTACTTC	CASNRFETQYF	many	TRBV2	TRBJ2-5	NA
TGTGCCAGCAGCTTAGCAGGGCAGCTGAACACTGAAGCTTTCTTT	CASSLAGQLNTEAFF	few	TRBV7-6	TRBJ1-1	NA
TGCGCCAGCAGGGCACTAGCGGGGGGGAATTACAATGAGCAGTTCTTC	CASRALAGGNYNEQFF	NA	TRBV10-2	TRBJ2-1	TRBD2
TGTGCCAGCAGCGACGGACTTTTAAACTATGGCTACACCTTC	CASSDGLLNYGYTF	few	TRBV5-4	TRBJ1-2	NA
TGCAGTGCCAAGAAAGGGACAGGTAGTGAAAAACTGTTTTTT	CSAKKGTGSEKLFF	once	TRBV20-1	TRBJ1-4	TRBD1
TGTGCCAGCAGTTGGGACGGAACTAACTATGGCTACACCTTC	CASSWDGTNYGYTF	few	TRBV28	TRBJ1-2	NA
TGTGCCAGCAGTGTTTTGGGGGACCAGAACACTGAAGCTTTCTTT	CASSVLGDQNTEAFF	few	TRBV25-1	TRBJ1-1	NA
TGTGCCAGCAGTCTAAGTAGCGGGCTGGCGGAGCAGTACTTC	CASSLSSGLAEQYF	NA	TRBV6-5	TRBJ2-7	TRBD2
TGCGCCAGCAGCGTAACAGGGGGCTATGGCTACACCTTC	CASSVTGGYGYTF	many	TRBV5-1	TRBJ1-2	TRBD1
TGTGCGAGCTTGAGGACAGGGCTCACCGGGGAGCTGTTTTTT	CASLRTGLTGELFF	NA	TRBV5-5	TRBJ2-2	TRBD1
TGCAGCGTTCGCGCAGACAGGGGTAGCTCCTACGAGCAGTACTTC	CSVRADRGSSYEQYF	NA	TRBV29-1	TRBJ2-7	TRBD1
TGCAGCGTTGGCAGGGGCCACGAGCAGTACTTC	CSVGRGHEQYF	NA	TRBV29-1	TRBJ2-7	NA
TGTGCCAGCAGCTTTCATTTAGAAGAGACCCAGTACTTC	CASSFHLEETQYF	NA	TRBV11-2	TRBJ2-5	NA
TGTGCCAGCACTAGCGGTTACAATGAGCAGTTCTTC	CASTSGYNEQFF	NA	TRBV27	TRBJ2-1	TRBD2
TGTGCCAGCAGGGTACAGGGGGCAACTGAAGCTTTCTTT	CASRVQGATEAFF	NA	TRBV2	TRBJ1-1	TRBD1
TGTGCCAGCAGAATCGCGGACACTGAAGCTTTCTTT	CASRIADTEAFF	NA	TRBV12-3/TRBV12-4	TRBJ1-1	NA
TGTGCCAGCAGTTCCCAGTTGGGAGACCAGCCCCAGCATTTT	CASSSQLGDQPQHF	NA	TRBV28	TRBJ1-5	NA
TGCGCCAGCAGTCGAGACAGGGGTTACACCGGGGAGCTGTTTTTT	CASSRDRGYTGELFF	few	TRBV4-3	TRBJ2-2	TRBD1
TGTGCCTGGAGTGGTTTTGATGGAAATCAGCCCCAGCATTTT	CAWSGFDGNQPQHF	NA	TRBV30	TRBJ1-5	NA
TGTGCCACCAGCAGAGTTCTGATGCAGGGAAACAATGAGCAGTTCTTC	CATSRVLMQGNNEQFF	many	TRBV15	TRBJ2-1	NA
TGCAGTGCCAATCGACAGGGAACTTACGAGCAGTACTTC	CSANRQGTYEQYF	many	TRBV20-1	TRBJ2-7	TRBD1
TGTGCCAGCAGCAGACTAGCGGGCGAGCAGTTCTTC	CASSRLAGEQFF	NA	TRBV11-2	TRBJ2-1	TRBD2
TGCGCCAGCAGCGCCCCAGGCTCCTACAATGAGCAGTTCTTC	CASSAPGSYNEQFF	many	TRBV10-2	TRBJ2-1	NA
TGTGCCAGCAGCCCCCGACTAGCGGTAACCGGGGAGCTGTTTTTT	CASSPRLAVTGELFF	few	TRBV7-3	TRBJ2-2	TRBD2
TGTGCCAGCAGTTACTTAGAGAACACTGAAGCTTTCTTT	CASSYLENTEAFF	few	TRBV6-6	TRBJ1-1	NA
TGTGCCAGCAGTTTCCGACAGGGACCCTATGGCTACACCTTC	CASSFRQGPYGYTF	NA	TRBV27	TRBJ1-2	TRBD1
TGTGCCAGCAGCCCTACTGTAGGAGAGCAGTTCTTC	CASSPTVGEQFF	few	TRBV3-1	TRBJ2-1	NA
TGTGCCGGAACTACAGACCAAGAGACCCAGTACTTC	CAGTTDQETQYF	few	TRBV28	TRBJ2-5	NA
TGTGCCAGCAGTCTTCTGGCGCTCGGAAACACCATATATTTT	CASSLLALGNTIYF	medium-sized	TRBV6-5	TRBJ1-3	NA
TGTGCCAGCAACCGACAGGGTCCCTCCTACGAGCAGTACTTC	CASNRQGPSYEQYF	few	TRBV7-9	TRBJ2-7	TRBD1
TGTGCCAGCAGCCACACTAGCGGGGGGGACGAGCAGTACTTC	CASSHTSGGDEQYF	few	TRBV3-1	TRBJ2-7	TRBD2
TGCAGTACTAGCGGAGCGGGAGCCAGGGAGACCCAGTACTTC	CSTSGAGARETQYF	few	TRBV20-1	TRBJ2-5	TRBD2
TGCAGCGTCGCCGTAGGGTTGGACACCATATATTTT	CSVAVGLDTIYF	few	TRBV29-1	TRBJ1-3	NA
TGTGCCAGCAGGGGGTTAGAGCAGTACTTC	CASRGLEQYF	few	TRBV11-2	TRBJ2-7	NA
TGCAGCGTCGATACCCTTGGCATTCAGTACTTC	CSVDTLGIQYF	once	TRBV29-1	TRBJ2-4	NA
TGTGCCAGCAGTGAAGCAGAAGCCAGCCACCAGCCCCAGCATTTT	CASSEAEASHQPQHF	few	TRBV2	TRBJ1-5	NA
TGTGCCAGCAGAACGGACGGGACCACCGGGGAGCTGTTTTTT	CASRTDGTTGELFF	many	TRBV6-6	TRBJ2-2	NA
TGCAGCGTGTTTGGACATTCCGCGAACACCGGGGAGCTGTTTTTT	CSVFGHSANTGELFF	NA	TRBV29-1	TRBJ2-2	NA
TGCAGTGCTAGAGATGAACAGGGGTTCTCGAATGAGCAGTTCTTC	CSARDEQGFSNEQFF	NA	TRBV20-1	TRBJ2-1	TRBD1
TGCAGTGCCCCGGGCACGTTCACAGATACGCAGTATTTT	CSAPGTFTDTQYF	few	TRBV20-1	TRBJ2-3	NA
TGTGCCAGCACCCTCGGACTGACTGAAGCTTTCTTT	CASTLGLTEAFF	NA	TRBV6-2/TRBV6-3	TRBJ1-1	NA
TGTGCCAGCAGCCCCCAGACAGATACGCAGTATTTT	CASSPQTDTQYF	many	TRBV7-9	TRBJ2-3	NA